Presented here are 23 T cell receptor beta chains from one specimen sequenced in a study of CD8+CD57+ T cells in acquired aplastic anemia. Patients picked for sequencing had shown CD8+CD57+ cell expansion detected by flow cytometry. Profiles of TCR beta VDJ and CDR3 were generated from a genomic DNA template. Via MiXCR, TCRdb re-called the reads, giving one row per CDR3 protein. The sample records about 180,000 distinct CDR3 sequences, approximately 48% being singletons. Sequences were obtained from sorted CD4+, CD8+, or CD8+CD57+ T cells (not recorded which) from PBMCs. Receptor source: a human donor with aplastic anemia.

The chain uses TRBV10-3 and TRBJ2-7; TRBD1 agrees at 12 bases. Germline loops: CDR1 ENHRY, CDR2 SYGVKD. This CDR3 is built from 16 residues. Trimming took 3 bases from V and 4 from J; bases not matched to a gene: 7. The CDR3 reads CAISDSGTGGLYEQYF. Here the CDR3 DNA reads TGTGCCATCAGTGACTCCGGGACAGGGGGCTTGTACGAGCAGTACTTC.

The V gene is TRBV29-1, the J gene TRBJ1-2; D uncertain. The V end lost 4 bases, the J end lost 4 bases, and 7 bases lay between the germline ends. The CDR3 has 11 amino acids. CDR1 and CDR2 (germline): SQVTM, ANQGSEA. The CDR3 spells CSVAEGYGYTF. CDR3 nucleotides: TGCAGCGTTGCGGAGGGCTATGGCTACACCTTC.

This chain joins TRBV7-2 and TRBJ2-5, with TRBD1 matching 8 bases. With the DNA end fitting TRBJ2-7 better, the J assignment may be wrong. Germline V lookup: CDR1 SGHTA, CDR2 FQGNSA. CDR3 length equals 15 residues. This CDR3 is CASSQSQGANDEQYF. CDR3 DNA: TGTGCCAGCAGCCAAAGCCAGGGGGCGAACGACGAGCAGTACTTC.

The rearrangement joins TRBV2 to TRBJ1-5, with D possibly matching TRBD1 (6 bases). Germline-derived CDR1 and CDR2 are SNHLY and FYNNEI. The CDR3 totals 15 residues. V shed 0 bases and J shed 7 bases, with 13 bases lying between them. CDR3 region: CASSEAAGAQQPQHF. The CDR3 region has the DNA TGTGCCAGCAGTGAAGCAGCAGGGGCGCAGCAGCCCCAGCATTTT.

In this sample, this clonotype turned up many times. CDR3 nucleotide sequence: TGTGCCACCAGTGATGCCGGGCCAATGAACACCGGGGAGCTGTTTTTT. It encodes CATSDAGPMNTGELFF. The V call is TRBV24-1, the J call TRBJ2-2; no reliable D call. V was trimmed by 3 bases and J by 1 base, leaving 11 bases between them. This CDR3 region has 16 residues. Germline-derived CDR1 and CDR2 are KGHDR and SFDVKD.

This clonotype was observed many times. The chain has TRBV20-1 and TRBJ2-7; possibly TRBD2 for D (6 bases). The germline CDR1 and CDR2 sequences are DFQATT and SNEGSKA (reference sequence). V was trimmed by 2 bases and J by 0 bases, leaving 14 bases between them. This CDR3 has 15 residues. This CDR3 is CSARPGTGSSYEQYF. CDR3 sequence (DNA): TGCAGTGCTAGACCGGGGACCGGGAGCTCCTACGAGCAGTACTTC.

The chain carries TRBV11-1 and TRBJ2-1; TRBD2 aligns across 12 bases. CDR3 length equals 17 residues. In germline, CDR1 is SGHAT, CDR2 FQDESV (reference sequence). The ends lost 5 bases at V and 8 bases at J; junction bases unmatched: 13. The CDR3 nucleotides read TGTGCCAGCAGCGGAACCGTGGCTAGCGGGGGGGCTCATGAGCAGTTCTTC. Amino acids: CASSGTVASGGAHEQFF.

The chain couples TRBV6-1 to TRBJ1-4; the D gene is possibly TRBD1 (5 bases). CDR1 and CDR2 (germline): MNHNS, SASEGT. Trimming took 1 base from V and 4 from J, leaving 10 bases between them. The CDR3 length is 15 residues. The CDR3: CASSEGVGVNEKLFF. CDR3 nucleotides: TGTGCCAGCAGTGAAGGGGTAGGGGTTAATGAAAAACTGTTTTTT.

The rearrangement joins TRBV2 to TRBJ1-2, with 11 bases identical to TRBD1. CDR1 and CDR2 from the germline V gene are SNHLY and FYNNEI. Trimming removed 6 bases from V and 8 bases from J; junction bases left unmatched: 14. The CDR3 has 16 amino acids. CDR3 nucleotide sequence: TGTGCCAGCAGGGACAGGGGGCCCCGGAGGATTGGCGGCTACACCTTC. Protein sequence: CASRDRGPRRIGGYTF.

The chain joins TRBV7-2 to TRBJ1-1, with no clear D. The CDR3 length is 13 residues. The germline V and J ends were trimmed by 5 bases and 0 bases, with 7 bases remaining between them. Germline CDR1 reads SGHTA; CDR2 reads FQGNSA. The CDR3 region is CASSRNMNTEAFF. The CDR3 region has the DNA TGTGCCAGCAGCCGGAACATGAACACTGAAGCTTTCTTT.

V usage is TRBV19 and J usage is TRBJ1-1, with D perhaps matching TRBD1 (6 bases). Trimming removed 5 bases from V and 1 base from J, with 11 bases in between. The CDR3 covers 14 residues. CDR1 and CDR2 (germline): LNHDA, SQIVND (reference sequence). This chain's CDR3 is CASSLTGWNTEAFF. CDR3 coding DNA: TGTGCCAGTAGTTTAACAGGGTGGAACACTGAAGCTTTCTTT.

This clonotype was seen many times. The rearrangement uses TRBV9 and TRBJ1-6; D not resolved. The CDR3 is 13 amino acids. Trimming cost V 6 bases and J 3 bases, with 7 bases left between them. Germline V gene lookup returns CDR1 SGDLS and CDR2 YYNGEE. DNA for the CDR3: TGTGCCAGCACCACTGGCTATAATTCACCCCTCCACTTT. This gives the protein CASTTGYNSPLHF.

This clonotype was seen ten or more times. This chain uses TRBV5-1 with TRBJ1-2; D remains unclear. Per germline, CDR1 SGHRS and CDR2 YFSETQ. This CDR3 is 13 amino acids long. V lost 2 bases, J lost 7 bases, and 12 bases lay in between. Written as DNA, the CDR3 is TGCGCCAGCAGCTTCGCGGAGGAGAGTGGCTACACCTTC. It encodes CASSFAEESGYTF.

This clonotype was detected many times. The V gene is TRBV2, the J gene TRBJ2-4, with D perhaps given as TRBD1 or TRBD2 (5 bases each). The V end lost 6 bases, the J end lost 9 bases, and 24 bases lay between the germline ends. The CDR3 spans 16 residues. Germline values: CDR1 SNHLY, CDR2 FYNNEI. CDR3 sequence (DNA): TGTGCCAGCAGCCCTACGGGGCACCCGTCCTTAGGCATTCAGTACTTC. Amino acid sequence: CASSPTGHPSLGIQYF.

This clonotype was picked up many times. J is TRBJ1-1 and V is TRBV6-1, with a possible D match to TRBD1 (6 bases). V was shortened by 7 bases and J by 1 base, with 13 bases between the two germline ends. Germline V gives CDR1 MNHNS, CDR2 SASEGT. The CDR3 contains 14 residues. CDR3 DNA: TGTGCCAGCACTAAACAGGGATCGAACACTGAAGCTTTCTTT. Residues: CASTKQGSNTEAFF.

The sample holds many counts of this clonotype. This chain connects TRBV2 to TRBJ2-7, with D hard to call. Germline V gives CDR1 SNHLY, CDR2 FYNNEI. The CDR3 totals 14 residues. Deletions cut 2 bases from V and 7 bases from J, with 15 bases between. CDR3 sequence: CASSERAGLREQYF. CDR3 sequence (DNA): TGTGCCAGCAGTGAAAGGGCAGGCCTCAGGGAGCAGTACTTC.

This clonotype has a count of ten or more. This chain joins TRBV20-1 and TRBJ2-3; TRBD1 matches at 9 bases. Germline assignment: CDR1 DFQATT and CDR2 SNEGSKA (reference sequence). V lost 1 base and J lost 1; bases outside the gene matches: 0. This CDR3 contains 14 residues. CDR3 in DNA: TGCAGTGCTAGAGGGACAGGGGGCACAGATACGCAGTATTTT. Protein: CSARGTGGTDTQYF.

The sample holds one count of this clonotype. This chain uses TRBV7-2 with TRBJ2-7; 13 bases line up with TRBD2. CDR3 length: 14 amino acids. The V and J ends lost 5 bases and 3 bases, in that order; junction bases with no gene match: 1. The germline gives CDR1 SGHTA, CDR2 FQGNSA. This chain's CDR3 is CASSRTSGGYEQYF. The DNA of the CDR3 is TGTGCCAGCAGCCGGACTAGCGGGGGCTACGAGCAGTACTTC.

In this sample, this clonotype turned up a few times. V usage is TRBV30 and J usage is TRBJ2-7; the D is unclear. Germline CDR1 GTSNPN, CDR2 SVGIG (reference sequence). Trimming removed 0 bases from V and 0 bases from J, with 6 bases in between. This CDR3 region has 13 residues. As DNA, the CDR3 is TGTGCCTGGAGTGTACGTAGCTCCTACGAGCAGTACTTC. Translated: CAWSVRSSYEQYF.

The rearrangement links TRBV7-6 to TRBJ1-2; TRBD1 agrees at 9 bases. This CDR3 is built from 20 residues. J gave up 2 bases and V 0 bases, and 16 bases lay outside the gene matches. Germline lookup yields CDR1 SGHVS and CDR2 FNYEAQ. The CDR3 sequence is CASSLARTNSGTGSNYGYTF. The CDR3 DNA follows: TGTGCCAGCAGCTTAGCCAGGACGAATTCCGGGACAGGGTCGAACTATGGCTACACCTTC.

This clonotype was counted many times. The chain recombines TRBV7-2 with TRBJ1-1; 9 bases map to TRBD1. CDR1 is SGHTA and CDR2 is FQGNSA in the germline V gene. There are 14 residues in the CDR3. V lost 7 bases, J lost 5 bases, and 8 bases stayed unmatched. In DNA, the CDR3 is TGTGCCAGCAAACCACAGGGGGCGAGGACTGAAGCTTTCTTT. This translates into CASKPQGARTEAFF.

This sequence joins TRBV2 and TRBJ2-7; D is possibly TRBD2 (6 bases). Looked up from germline, CDR1 is SNHLY and CDR2 is FYNNEI. Trimming removed 6 bases at V and 3 bases at J, with 18 bases between. The CDR3 runs to 15 residues. This CDR3 reads CASRRSGVTDYEQYF. CDR3 bases: TGTGCCAGCAGGCGATCGGGAGTAACGGACTACGAGCAGTACTTC.

A few counts support this clonotype. The chain combines TRBV10-3 with TRBJ2-7; TRBD1 agrees at 7 bases. This CDR3 contains 13 residues. V shed 6 bases, J shed 3 bases, and the junction held 5 bases outside the gene matches. Germline V lookup: CDR1 ENHRY, CDR2 SYGVKD. The CDR3 is CAIRQGDSYEQYF. The CDR3 DNA follows: TGTGCCATCAGGCAAGGGGACAGCTACGAGCAGTACTTC.